These T cell receptor beta chains were read from a single sample in a study of T cell repertoires in cytomegalovirus infection. TCRdb re-derived calls from the reads in MiXCR, one entry per CDR3 protein. The sample shows approximately 500,000 distinct CDR3 sequences, about 15% of them seen only once. Sequencing was performed on CD8+ T cells from PBMCs. These receptors all come from a human donor in good health (CMV status not recorded). Some clones in this sample may be carry-over from other donors' samples. Both conserved end residues are part of each CDR3. The order of the fields is V gene, CDR3 length, CDR3 protein.

>TRBV7-9|15
CASSPQTAYNSPLHF
>TRBV11-1|14
CASSPMTGGTEAFF
>TRBV20-1|17
CSARDGKTPDGLYEQYF
>TRBV7-8|14
CASSLVRGTYGYTF
>TRBV6-6|13
CASSYGGSGELFF
>TRBV28|13
CASSLIAINEQFF
>TRBV28|17
CASSTPGQGSLNSPLHF
>TRBV28|13
CASRNRQGEKLFF
>TRBV7-8|16
CASSLPPAGVQETQYF
>TRBV5-5|13
CASSFGTGGSYTF
>TRBV27|17
CASSLPGGASLLNEQFF
>TRBV4-2|16
CVSSQGGLGGGTEAFF
>TRBV18|18
CASSPLGLAGPEGYEQYF
>TRBV12-3/TRBV12-4|13
CASSQGRTYGYTF
>TRBV7-9|12
CASRGAETEAFF
>TRBV19|12
CASSMVGNTIYF
>TRBV5-1|15
CASSEDRGNTDTQYF
>TRBV12-3/TRBV12-4|13
CAVRGLGTGELFF
>TRBV6-1|16
CASSDTQGALRNIQYF
>TRBV5-4|16
CASSRGQGRMNTEAFF
>TRBV7-6|18
CASSSRPGTGDSAYEQYF
>TRBV19|15
CASSMTGPHAYEQYF
>TRBV28|13
CASSDTGDHGYTF
>TRBV5-1|12
CATRENYNEQFF
>TRBV10-2|15
CASSEALTGNTEAFF
>TRBV7-2|16
CASSPIAGTSYNEQFF
>TRBV5-6|14
CASSWGRASYEQYF
>TRBV10-3|15
CAIRGLAGVTGELFF
>TRBV19|16
CASSIQSQGAFYEQYF
>TRBV15|14
CATSGDRASYEQYF
>TRBV2|14
CAIRLAGGSYEQYF
>TRBV7-8|15
CASSFPRGVQTEAFF
>TRBV7-6|16
CASSSSGGQRGYGYTF
>TRBV14|15
CASSGRTGSSTEAFF
>TRBV11-2|19
CASSFTTSSPRGHQETQYF
>TRBV7-8|11
CASSLSNTIYF